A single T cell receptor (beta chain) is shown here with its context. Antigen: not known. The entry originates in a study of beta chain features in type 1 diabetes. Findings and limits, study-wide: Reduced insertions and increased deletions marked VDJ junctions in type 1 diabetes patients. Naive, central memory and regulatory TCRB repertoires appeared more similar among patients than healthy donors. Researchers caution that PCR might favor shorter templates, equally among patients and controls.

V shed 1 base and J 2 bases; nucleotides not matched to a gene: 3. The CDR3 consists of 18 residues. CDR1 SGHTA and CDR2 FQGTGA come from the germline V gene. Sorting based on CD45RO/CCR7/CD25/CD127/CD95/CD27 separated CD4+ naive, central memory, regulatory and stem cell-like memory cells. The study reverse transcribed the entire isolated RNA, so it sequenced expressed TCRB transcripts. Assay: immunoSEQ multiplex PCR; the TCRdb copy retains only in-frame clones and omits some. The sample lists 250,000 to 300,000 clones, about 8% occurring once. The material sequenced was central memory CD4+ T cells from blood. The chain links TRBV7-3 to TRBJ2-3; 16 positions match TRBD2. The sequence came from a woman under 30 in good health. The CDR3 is CASSLRGLAGGNTDTQYF. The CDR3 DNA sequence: TGTGCCAGCAGCTTAAGGGGACTAGCGGGAGGGAACACAGATACGCAGTATTTT.